This TCR beta chain was recorded in a study of blood T cells in healthy people across ages. Findings and limits, study-wide: Naive CD4+ cell counts and diversity both ran higher in long-lived than in aged donors.

Next came a second PCR, run for about 7 to 11 cycles, which used a sample-barcoded 5' primer along with a J-beta primer mix. TCRdb re-analysed the 5' RACE reads in MiXCR, keeping a single row per CDR3 protein. The data show about 670,000 distinct CDR3 sequences, about 43% seen once. With respect to this clonotype: Its antigen is still unknown.

Trimming took 1 base from V and 2 from J; bases not matched to a gene: 3. Germline values: CDR1 LNHDA, CDR2 SQIVND (reference sequence). The CDR3 covers 15 residues. This receptor was obtained from a man at least 80 years old in good health. The chain carries TRBV19 and TRBJ2-7, with 9 bases aligning to TRBD1. The sequenced sample was blood. CDR3 residues: CASSIVGTGPYEQYF. The CDR3 bases are TGTGCCAGTAGTATAGTGGGGACAGGGCCCTACGAGCAGTACTTC.